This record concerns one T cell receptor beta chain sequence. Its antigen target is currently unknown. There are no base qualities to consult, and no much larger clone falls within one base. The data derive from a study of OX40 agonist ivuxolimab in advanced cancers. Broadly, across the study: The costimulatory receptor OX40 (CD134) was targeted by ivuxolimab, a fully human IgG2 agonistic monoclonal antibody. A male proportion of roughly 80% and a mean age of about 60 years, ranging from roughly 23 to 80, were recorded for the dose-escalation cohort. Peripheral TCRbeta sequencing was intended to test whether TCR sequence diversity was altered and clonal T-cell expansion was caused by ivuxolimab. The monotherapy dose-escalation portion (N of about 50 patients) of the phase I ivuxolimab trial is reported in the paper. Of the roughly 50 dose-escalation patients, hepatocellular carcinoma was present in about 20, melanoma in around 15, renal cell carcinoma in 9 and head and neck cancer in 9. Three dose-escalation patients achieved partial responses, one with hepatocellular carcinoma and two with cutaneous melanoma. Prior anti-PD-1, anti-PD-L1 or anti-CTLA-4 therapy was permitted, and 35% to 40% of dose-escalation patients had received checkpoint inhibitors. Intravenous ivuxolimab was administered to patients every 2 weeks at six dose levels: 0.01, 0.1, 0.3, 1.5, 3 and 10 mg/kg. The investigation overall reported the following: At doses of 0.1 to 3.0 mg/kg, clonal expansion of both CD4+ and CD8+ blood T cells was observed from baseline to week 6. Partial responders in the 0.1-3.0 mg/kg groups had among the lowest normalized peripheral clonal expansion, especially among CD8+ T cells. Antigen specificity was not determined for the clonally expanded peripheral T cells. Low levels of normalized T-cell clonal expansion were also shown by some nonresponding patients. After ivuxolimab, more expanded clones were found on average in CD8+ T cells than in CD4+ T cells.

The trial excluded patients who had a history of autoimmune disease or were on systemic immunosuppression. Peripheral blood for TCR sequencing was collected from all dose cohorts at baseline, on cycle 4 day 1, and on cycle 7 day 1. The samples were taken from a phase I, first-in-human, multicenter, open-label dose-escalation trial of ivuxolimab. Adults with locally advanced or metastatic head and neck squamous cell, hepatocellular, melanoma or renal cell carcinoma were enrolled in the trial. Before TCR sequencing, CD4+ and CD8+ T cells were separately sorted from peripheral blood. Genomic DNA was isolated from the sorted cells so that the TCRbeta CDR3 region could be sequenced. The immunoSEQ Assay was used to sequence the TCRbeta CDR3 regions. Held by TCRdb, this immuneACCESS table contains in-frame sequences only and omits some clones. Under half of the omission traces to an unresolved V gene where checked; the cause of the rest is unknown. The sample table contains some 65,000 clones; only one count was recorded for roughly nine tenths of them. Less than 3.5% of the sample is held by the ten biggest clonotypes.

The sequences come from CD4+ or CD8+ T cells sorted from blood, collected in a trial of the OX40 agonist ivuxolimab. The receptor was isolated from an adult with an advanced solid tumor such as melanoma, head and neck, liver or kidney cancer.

The CDR3 reads CASSLGTSGTIQYF. The DNA sequence is given as TGTGCCAGCAGCTTGGGGACTAGCGGGACCATTCAGTACTTC. The sequence joins TRBV5-6 to TRBJ2-4; a stretch of 12 junction bases matches TRBD2. The CDR3 goes from the cysteine to the phenylalanine over 14 residues. The only DNA kept is the CDR3, 42 bases in frame from the first base. V loses 0 bases at its end and J loses 9 bases; junction bases beyond the gene matches: 1. CDR1 and CDR2 were assigned from the germline V gene as SGHDT and YYEEEE.